Detailed here is one T cell receptor (beta chain). Its antigen is not identified. The junction departs from germline at one end; a sequencing error may be responsible. These data originate in a study of neurological immune-mediated disorders. Time point of the sample: technical triplicate 2. The authors produced cDNA by 5'RACE using 10-nucleotide random UMIs. TCRdb re-derived calls from the 5' RACE reads in MiXCR, one entry per CDR3 protein. Among tens of thousands of distinct CDR3 sequences listed, around 24% were seen once. In germline, CDR1 is MNHEY, CDR2 SMNVEV (reference sequence). The CDR3 covers 15 residues. Whole-study findings and limits: TCR clonal expansion peaked in HTLV-1-associated myelopathy patients and was lowest in multiple sclerosis patients.

The receptor was derived from a man aged 55 to 70 with HTLV-1-associated myelopathy (HAM/TSP). Source material: PBMCs. The chain uses TRBV27 and TRBJ2-5; D might be TRBD1 (7 bases). DNA for the CDR3: TGTGCCAGCAGTCAGCGACTAGGACAGGTAGAGACCCAGTGCTTC. Translating it yields CASSQRLGQVETQCF.